One sample yielded the 16 T cell receptor beta chains listed below, sequenced in a study of blood T cell repertoires in COVID-19. TCRdb's copy holds only in-frame clones and misses some; the assay was immunoSEQ multiplex PCR. The table has 160,000 or so clones, around 77% seen once. Sequencing used peripheral blood. These TCRs come from a man aged 65-85 years with active or convalescent COVID-19.

The chain recombines TRBV7-9 with TRBJ2-1; 12 bases match TRBD2. The trim removed 7 bases at V and 9 bases at J, leaving 7 bases unmatched. Germline V lookup: CDR1 SEHNR, CDR2 FQNEAQ (reference sequence). This CDR3 comprises 14 residues. The CDR3 sequence: CASKLAGGSSEQFF. The CDR3 DNA reads TGTGCCAGCAAACTAGCGGGAGGTTCTAGTGAGCAGTTCTTC.

V usage is TRBV30 and J usage is TRBJ1-3; D gene unclear. Between the trimmed V and J ends, which lost 7 bases and 15 bases, there was a span of 22 bases. The CDR3 extends over 12 amino acids. CDR1 and CDR2 from the germline V gene are GTSNPN and SVGIG (reference sequence). DNA for the CDR3: TGTGCCTTCTCTAACGCACCCACCTCCAAATATTTT. Amino acids: CAFSNAPTSKYF.

V is TRBV11-2 and J is TRBJ1-2; 7 nucleotides match TRBD1. The length of the CDR3 is 13 residues. J lost 7 bases, V lost 5 bases, and 7 bases had no gene match. Per the germline V gene, CDR1 is SGHAT and CDR2 is FQNNGV. The CDR3 region has the DNA TGTGCCAGCAGCCCACAATACAGGGGTGGCTACACCTTC. Its protein is CASSPQYRGGYTF. The full variable domain, completed using reference TRBV11-2 and TRBJ1-2, is EAGVAQSPRYKIIEKRQSVAFWCNPISGHATLYWYQQILGQGPKLLIQFQNNGVVDDSQLPKDRFSAERLKGVDSTLKIQPAKLEDSAVYLCASSPQYRGGYTFGSGTRLTVV.

The CDR3 loop is CASSLLGQELGEQYF. In DNA form, the CDR3 reads TGCGCCAGCAGCTTGTTAGGACAGGAGCTAGGCGAGCAGTACTTC. The genes are TRBV5-1 and TRBJ2-7, with 7 nucleotides matching TRBD1. Germline V gives CDR1 SGHRS, CDR2 YFSETQ. This CDR3 contains 15 residues. V lost 1 base to trimming and J lost 6 bases; unmatched junction nucleotides: 10. Drawing the rest from reference TRBV5-1 and TRBJ2-7, the complete variable domain is KAGVTQTPRYLIKTRGQQVTLSCSPISGHRSVSWYQQTPGQGLQFLFEYFSETQRNKGNFPGRFSGRQFSNSRSEMNVSTLELGDSALYLCASSLLGQELGEQYFGPGTRLTVT.

The chain has TRBV4-2 and TRBJ2-1; 7 bases map to TRBD2. The CDR3 loop spans 14 amino acids. Per germline, CDR1 LGHNA and CDR2 YNFKEQ. V was pared by 2 bases and J by 4 bases, with 2 bases of the junction left unmatched. DNA for the CDR3: TGTGCCAGCAGCCAAAGCGGGATTTACAATGAGCAGTTCTTC. It yields the protein CASSQSGIYNEQFF.

This clone showed up just a few times. This chain connects TRBV29-1 to TRBJ1-1; D call uncertain. The CDR3 covers 12 residues. V was clipped by 6 bases and J by 5 bases, with 13 bases between them. Looked up from germline, CDR1 is SQVTM and CDR2 is ANQGSEA. In nucleotides, the CDR3 is TGCAGCGTGGGAGGCGGAGGGACTGAAGCTTTCTTT. The encoded protein is CSVGGGGTEAFF.

The chain combines TRBV7-9 with TRBJ1-2; 10 nucleotides align to TRBD1. The CDR3 has 14 residues. V trimming: 4 bases; J trimming: 5 bases; junction bases outside the gene matches: 4. Germline V CDR1 and CDR2: SEHNR, FQNEAQ (reference sequence). CDR3 amino acids: CASSSTGGVYGYTF. Written as DNA, the CDR3 is TGTGCCAGCAGCTCGACAGGGGGCGTTTATGGCTACACCTTC.

This rearrangement joins TRBV21-1 to TRBJ2-5; TRBD1, the table's D call, was not compared with the DNA. TRBV21-1 is designated a pseudogene. The CDR3 totals 22 residues. The CDR3 loop reads CASSSKGWGLYRLPIPQETQYF. CDR3 bases: TGTGCCAGCAGCTCTAAGGGATGGGGCCTCTACCGATTACCGATCCCACAAGAGACCCAGTACTTC.

This clone occurred a few times. The CDR3 sequence: CASNPGTSGTGELFF. Here the CDR3 DNA reads TGTGCCAGCAACCCCGGGACTAGCGGGACCGGGGAGCTGTTTTTT. The chain recombines TRBV6-5 with TRBJ2-2; TRBD2 agrees at 12 bases. The CDR3 is made up of 15 amino acids. V lost 7 bases and J lost 5; bases outside the gene matches: 5. Germline lookup yields CDR1 MNHEY and CDR2 SVGAGI.

V and J are TRBV2 and TRBJ1-1; 7 bases are a match to TRBD1. The CDR3 extends over 17 amino acids. The V gene's germline CDR1 is SNHLY and CDR2 FYNNEI. The V and J ends lost 4 bases and 3 bases, in that order; junction bases with no gene match: 14. This CDR3 is CASSGVVTGAGDTEAFF. The CDR3 bases are TGTGCCAGCAGTGGGGTAGTTACAGGGGCCGGGGACACTGAAGCTTTCTTT.

The gene calls are TRBV7-8 and TRBJ1-5; maybe TRBD1 (6 bases). Germline V gene data show CDR1 as SGHVS and CDR2 as FQNEAQ. Trimming removed 5 bases from V and 2 bases from J, with 10 bases in between. The CDR3 runs to 14 residues. The DNA of the CDR3 is TGTGCCAGCAGCCCCCGACAGGGCAATCAGCCCCAGCATTTT. Its protein product is CASSPRQGNQPQHF.

The V gene is TRBV5-1, the J gene TRBJ2-7, with 8 bases identical to TRBD1. Trimming at V came to 4 bases and at J to 6 bases, leaving 6 bases not matched to a gene. The CDR3 has 13 amino acids. In germline, CDR1 is SGHRS, CDR2 YFSETQ. The CDR3 DNA follows: TGCGCCAGCAGCGCGGGACAGGAGGCCGAGCAGTACTTC. It translates to CASSAGQEAEQYF.

The chain employs TRBV7-8 and TRBJ1-3, with D possibly being TRBD1 (5 bases). From germline, CDR1 is SGHVS and CDR2 FQNEAQ. The CDR3 loop spans 16 amino acids. With 3 bases removed from V and 0 bases from J, the gap between germline ends came to 12 bases. The CDR3 is CASSFREGPSGNTIYF. CDR3 DNA: TGTGCCAGCAGCTTCCGGGAGGGACCCTCTGGAAACACCATATATTTT. The entire variable domain, with the rest obtained from reference TRBV7-8 and TRBJ1-3, is as follows: GAGVSQSPRYKVAKRGQDVALRCDPISGHVSLFWYQQALGQGPEFLTYFQNEAQLDKSGLPSDRFFAERPEGSVSTLKIQRTQQEDSAVYLCASSFREGPSGNTIYFGEGSWLTVV.

This clone was observed a single time. The gene calls are TRBV5-1 and TRBJ2-5, with D possibly TRBD2 on 5 matching bases. V lost 2 bases and J lost 4, with 9 bases in between. The CDR3 spans 13 residues. From germline, CDR1 is SGHRS and CDR2 YFSETQ. In nucleotides, the CDR3 is TGCGCCAGCAGCTTAAACGAGGGAGAGACCCAGTACTTC. This encodes CASSLNEGETQYF.

The chain couples TRBV5-1 to TRBJ2-1, with D tentatively TRBD2 (5 bases). V shed 9 bases and J shed 0 bases, with 16 bases lying between them. CDR1 is SGHRS and CDR2 is YFSETQ in the germline V gene. The CDR3 totals 15 residues. The CDR3 DNA is TGCGCCACCACTTACTCGGGGTCCTCCTACAATGAGCAGTTCTTC. Protein sequence: CATTYSGSSYNEQFF.

This clone was found once. The V gene is TRBV7-2, the J gene TRBJ2-1; unclear D gene. CDR1 is SGHTA, CDR2 FQGNSA, per germline. The length of the CDR3 is 11 residues. The V end was cut by 6 bases, the J end by 3 bases, with 3 bases between. The CDR3: CASRLYNEQFF. DNA for the CDR3: TGTGCCAGCAGACTCTACAATGAGCAGTTCTTC.